This T cell receptor (beta chain) was recorded in a study of blood T cell repertoires in COVID-19. Study-wide context: Collection of acute and convalescent COVID-19 samples took place in the United States, Italy and Spain. The cDNA or gDNA used as material had been derived from T cells, B-cell-depleted T cells, or PBMCs.

Germline CDR1 reads SGDLS; CDR2 reads YYNGEE. The CDR3 sequence is 14 residues long. Trimming removed 0 bases from V and 4 bases from J, with 8 bases in between. Methods used by the authors: Amplification from reference gene primers served as the basis for estimated nucleated cell counts. Libraries were prepared by immunoSEQ multiplex PCR; TCRdb keeps only in-frame clonotypes and omits some of them. D and trimming were read from the DNA, whereas the V and J calls and clone size are those reported in that table. This sample has 100,000 or so clones, with 69% found just once. V gene TRBV9 combines with J gene TRBJ1-5; weak D call: TRBD1 (5 bases). This receptor was obtained from a man aged 80 or over with acute or convalescent COVID-19. Material for sequencing was peripheral blood. The CDR3 region is CASSVGKGNQPQHF. The CDR3 bases are TGTGCCAGCAGCGTAGGAAAGGGGAATCAGCCCCAGCATTTT.